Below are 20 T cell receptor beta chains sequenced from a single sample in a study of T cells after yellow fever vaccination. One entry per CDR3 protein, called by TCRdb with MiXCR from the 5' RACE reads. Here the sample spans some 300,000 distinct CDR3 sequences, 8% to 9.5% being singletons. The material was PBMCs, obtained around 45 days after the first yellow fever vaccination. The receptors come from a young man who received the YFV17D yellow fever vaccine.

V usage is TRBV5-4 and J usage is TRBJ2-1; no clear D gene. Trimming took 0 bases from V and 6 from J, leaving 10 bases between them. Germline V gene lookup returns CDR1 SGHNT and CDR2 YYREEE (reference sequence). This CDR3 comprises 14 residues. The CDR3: CASSLGTRFNEQFF. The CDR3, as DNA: TGTGCCAGCAGCTTGGGAACCAGATTCAATGAGCAGTTCTTC.

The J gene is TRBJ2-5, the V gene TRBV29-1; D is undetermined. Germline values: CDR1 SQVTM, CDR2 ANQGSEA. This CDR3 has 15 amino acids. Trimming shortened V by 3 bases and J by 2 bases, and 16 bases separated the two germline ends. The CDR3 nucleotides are TGCAGCGTTGACTTTGAAGATAGGGAACAAGAGACCCAGTACTTC. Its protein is CSVDFEDREQETQYF.

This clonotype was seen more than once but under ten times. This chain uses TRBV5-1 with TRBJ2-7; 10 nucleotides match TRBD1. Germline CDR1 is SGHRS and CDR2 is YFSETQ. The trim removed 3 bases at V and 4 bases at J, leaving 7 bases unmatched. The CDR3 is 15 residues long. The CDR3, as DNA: TGCGCCAGCAGCTGGCGCGGGACAGGGGCTTACGAGCAGTACTTC. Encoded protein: CASSWRGTGAYEQYF.

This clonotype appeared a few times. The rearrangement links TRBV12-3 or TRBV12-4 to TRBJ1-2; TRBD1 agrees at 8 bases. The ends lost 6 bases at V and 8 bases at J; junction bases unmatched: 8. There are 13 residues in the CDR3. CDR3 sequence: CASSSGGARGYTF. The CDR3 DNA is TGTGCCAGCAGCTCAGGGGGCGCGAGGGGCTACACCTTC.

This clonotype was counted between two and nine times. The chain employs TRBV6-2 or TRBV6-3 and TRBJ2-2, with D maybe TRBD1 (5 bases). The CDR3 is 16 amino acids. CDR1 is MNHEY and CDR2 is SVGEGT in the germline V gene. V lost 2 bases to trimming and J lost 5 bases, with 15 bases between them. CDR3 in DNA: TGTGCCAGCAGTTACATCGGCAGGGTGGAGACCGGGGAGCTGTTTTTT. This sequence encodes CASSYIGRVETGELFF.

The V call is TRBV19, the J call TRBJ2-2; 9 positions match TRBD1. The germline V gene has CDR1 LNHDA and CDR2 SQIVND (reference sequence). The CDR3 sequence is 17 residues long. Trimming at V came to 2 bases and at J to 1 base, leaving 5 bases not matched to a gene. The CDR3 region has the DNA TGTGCCAGTAGTATATCACCGGGACAGGGGAACACCGGGGAGCTGTTTTTT. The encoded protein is CASSISPGQGNTGELFF.

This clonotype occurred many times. CDR3 DNA: TGTGCCAGCAGTGGAGTCTACGAGCAGTACTTC. It specifies CASSGVYEQYF. The chain has TRBV25-1 and TRBJ2-7; D is unclear. Germline lookup yields CDR1 MGHDK and CDR2 SYGVNS. Trimming removed 4 bases at V and 3 bases at J, with 4 bases between. The CDR3 contains 11 residues.

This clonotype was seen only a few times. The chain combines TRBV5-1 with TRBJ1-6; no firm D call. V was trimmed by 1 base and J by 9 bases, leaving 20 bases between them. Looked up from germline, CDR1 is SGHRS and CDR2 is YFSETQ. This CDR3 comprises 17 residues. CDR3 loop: CASSLSGRTAGSSPLHF. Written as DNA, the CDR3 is TGCGCCAGCAGCTTGTCCGGCCGGACGGCCGGTAGTTCACCCCTCCACTTT.

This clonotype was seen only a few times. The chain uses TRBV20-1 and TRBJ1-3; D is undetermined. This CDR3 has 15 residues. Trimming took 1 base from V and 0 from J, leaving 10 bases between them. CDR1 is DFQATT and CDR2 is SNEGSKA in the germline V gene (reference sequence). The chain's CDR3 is CSARGWTDSGNTIYF. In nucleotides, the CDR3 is TGCAGTGCTAGAGGTTGGACTGACTCTGGAAACACCATATATTTT.

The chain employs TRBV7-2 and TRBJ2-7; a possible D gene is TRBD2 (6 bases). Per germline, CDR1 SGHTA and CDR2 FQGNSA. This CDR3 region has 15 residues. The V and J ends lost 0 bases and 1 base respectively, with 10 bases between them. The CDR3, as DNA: TGTGCCAGCAGCTTAGCCCGACTAGTGTCCTACGAGCAGTACTTC. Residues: CASSLARLVSYEQYF.

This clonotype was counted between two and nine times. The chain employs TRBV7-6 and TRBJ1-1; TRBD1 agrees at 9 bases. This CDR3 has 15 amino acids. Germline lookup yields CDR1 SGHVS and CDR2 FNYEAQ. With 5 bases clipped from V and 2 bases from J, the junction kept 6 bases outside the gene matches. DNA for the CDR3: TGTGCCAGCAGCGCCGGGACAGGGTTTAACACTGAAGCTTTCTTT. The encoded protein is CASSAGTGFNTEAFF.

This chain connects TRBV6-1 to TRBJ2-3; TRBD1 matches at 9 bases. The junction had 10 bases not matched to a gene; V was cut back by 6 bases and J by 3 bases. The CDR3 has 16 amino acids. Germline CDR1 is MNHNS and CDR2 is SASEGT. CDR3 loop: CASRGSGTGLTDTQYF. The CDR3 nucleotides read TGTGCCAGCAGGGGTTCCGGGACAGGGTTGACAGATACGCAGTATTTT.

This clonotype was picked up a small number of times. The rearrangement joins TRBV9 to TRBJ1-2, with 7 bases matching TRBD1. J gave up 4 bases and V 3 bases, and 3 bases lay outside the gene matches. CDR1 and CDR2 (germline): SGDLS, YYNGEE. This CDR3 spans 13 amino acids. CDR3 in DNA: TGTGCCAGCAGCGAGGGACAGAGCTATGGCTACACCTTC. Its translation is CASSEGQSYGYTF.

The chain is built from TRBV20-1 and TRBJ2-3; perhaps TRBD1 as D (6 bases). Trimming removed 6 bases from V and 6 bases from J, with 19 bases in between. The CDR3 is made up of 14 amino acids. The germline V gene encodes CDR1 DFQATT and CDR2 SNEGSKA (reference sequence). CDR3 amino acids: CSAEPGHSLDTQYF. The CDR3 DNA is TGCAGTGCCGAACCGGGACATTCTCTGGATACGCAGTATTTT.

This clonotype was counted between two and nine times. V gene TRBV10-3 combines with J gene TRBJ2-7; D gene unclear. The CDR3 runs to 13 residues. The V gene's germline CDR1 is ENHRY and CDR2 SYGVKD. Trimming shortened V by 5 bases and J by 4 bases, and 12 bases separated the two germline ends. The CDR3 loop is CAISPGVLYEQYV. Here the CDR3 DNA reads TGTGCCATCAGTCCCGGTGTGTTGTACGAGCAGTACGTC.

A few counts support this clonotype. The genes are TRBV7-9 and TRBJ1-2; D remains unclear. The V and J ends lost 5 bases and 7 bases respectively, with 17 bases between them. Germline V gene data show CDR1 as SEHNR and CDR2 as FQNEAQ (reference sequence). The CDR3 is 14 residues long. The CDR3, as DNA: TGTGCCAGCAGCCTACATAACGTAGTGGGTGGCTACACCTTC. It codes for CASSLHNVVGGYTF. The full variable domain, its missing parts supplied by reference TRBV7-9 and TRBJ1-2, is DTGVSQNPRHKITKRGQNVTFRCDPISEHNRLYWYRQTLGQGPEFLTYFQNEAQLEKSRLLSDRFSAERPKGSFSTLEIQRTEQGDSAMYLCASSLHNVVGGYTFGSGTRLTVV.

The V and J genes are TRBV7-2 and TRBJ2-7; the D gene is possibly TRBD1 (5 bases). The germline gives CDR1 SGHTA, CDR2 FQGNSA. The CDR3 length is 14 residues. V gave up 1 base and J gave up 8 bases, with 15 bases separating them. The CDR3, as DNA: TGTGCCAGCAGCTTAGTAGGGGCGACATCCCAGCAGTACTTC. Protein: CASSLVGATSQQYF.

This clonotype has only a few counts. The CDR3, as DNA: TGTGCCAGCAGTGGAGGGGGCACCCGCACAGATACGCAGTATTTT. It encodes CASSGGGTRTDTQYF. The gene calls are TRBV6-1 and TRBJ2-3; TRBD1 matches at 7 bases. V gave up 4 bases and J gave up 1 base; unmatched junction bases: 5. This CDR3 has 15 residues. Germline V gives CDR1 MNHNS, CDR2 SASEGT.

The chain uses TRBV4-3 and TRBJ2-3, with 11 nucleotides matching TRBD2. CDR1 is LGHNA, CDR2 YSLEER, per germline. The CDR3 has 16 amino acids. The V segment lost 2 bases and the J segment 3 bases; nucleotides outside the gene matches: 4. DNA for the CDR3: TGCGCCAGCAGCCAACTCGGGACTAGCGGTACAGATACGCAGTATTTT. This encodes CASSQLGTSGTDTQYF.

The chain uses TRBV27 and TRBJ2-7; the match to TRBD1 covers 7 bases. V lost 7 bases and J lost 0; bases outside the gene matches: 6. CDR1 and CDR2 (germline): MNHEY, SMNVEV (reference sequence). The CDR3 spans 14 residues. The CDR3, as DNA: TGTGCCAGCAATGGGGGACAGCACTCCTACGAGCAGTACTTC. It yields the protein CASNGGQHSYEQYF.